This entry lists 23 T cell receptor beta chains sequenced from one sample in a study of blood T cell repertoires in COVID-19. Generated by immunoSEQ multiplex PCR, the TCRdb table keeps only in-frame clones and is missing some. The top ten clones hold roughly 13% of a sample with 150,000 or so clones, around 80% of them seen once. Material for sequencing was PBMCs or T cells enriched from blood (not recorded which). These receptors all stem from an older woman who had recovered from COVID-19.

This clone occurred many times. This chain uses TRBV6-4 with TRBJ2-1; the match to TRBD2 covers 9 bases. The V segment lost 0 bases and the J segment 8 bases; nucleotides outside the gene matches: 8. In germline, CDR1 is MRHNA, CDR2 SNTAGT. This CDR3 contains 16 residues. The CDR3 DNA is TGTGCCAGCAGTGACTCGACAGCGGGGGGAGTAGATGAGCAGTTCTTC. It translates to CASSDSTAGGVDEQFF.

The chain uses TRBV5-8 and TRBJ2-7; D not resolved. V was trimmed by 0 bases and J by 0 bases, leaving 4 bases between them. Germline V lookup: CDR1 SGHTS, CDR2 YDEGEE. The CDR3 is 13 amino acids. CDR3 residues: CASSLGASYEQYF. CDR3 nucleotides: TGTGCCAGCAGCTTGGGGGCCTCCTACGAGCAGTACTTC.

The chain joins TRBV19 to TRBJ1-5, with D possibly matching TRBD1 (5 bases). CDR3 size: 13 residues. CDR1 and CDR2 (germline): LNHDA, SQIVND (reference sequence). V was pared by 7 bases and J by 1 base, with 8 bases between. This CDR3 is CASMGRSNQPQHF. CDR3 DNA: TGTGCCAGTATGGGGCGGAGCAATCAGCCCCAGCATTTT.

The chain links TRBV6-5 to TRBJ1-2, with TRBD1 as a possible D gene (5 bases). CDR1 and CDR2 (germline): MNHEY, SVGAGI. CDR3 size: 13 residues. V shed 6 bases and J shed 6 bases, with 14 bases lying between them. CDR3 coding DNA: TGTGCCAGCAGCGGGTGGGGCGCGGATGGCTACACCTTC. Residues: CASSGWGADGYTF.

The chain's CDR3 is CASSQGGGPLHF. The CDR3 DNA follows: TGTGCCAGCAGTCAGGGCGGGGGACCCCTCCACTTT. The chain recombines TRBV2 with TRBJ1-6; TRBD1 might be the D (5 bases). Germline V lookup: CDR1 SNHLY, CDR2 FYNNEI. V was shortened by 5 bases and J by 12 bases, with 11 bases between the two germline ends. The CDR3 has 12 residues.

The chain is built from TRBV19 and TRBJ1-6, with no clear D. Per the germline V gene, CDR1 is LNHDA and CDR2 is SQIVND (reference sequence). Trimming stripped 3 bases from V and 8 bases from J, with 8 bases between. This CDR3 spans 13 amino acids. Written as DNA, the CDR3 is TGTGCCAGTAGTATCGAAACAGATTCACCCCTCCACTTT. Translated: CASSIETDSPLHF. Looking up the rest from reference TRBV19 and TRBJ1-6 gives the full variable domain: DGGITQSPKYLFRKEGQNVTLSCEQNLNHDAMYWYRQDPGQGLRLIYYSQIVNDFQKGDIAEGYSVSREKKESFPLTVTSAQKNPTAFYLCASSIETDSPLHFGNGTRLTVT.

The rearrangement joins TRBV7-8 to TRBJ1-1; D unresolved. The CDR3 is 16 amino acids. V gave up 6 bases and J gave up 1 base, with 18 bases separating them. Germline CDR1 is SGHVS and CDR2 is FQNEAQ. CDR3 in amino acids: CASRSKRLGENTEAFF. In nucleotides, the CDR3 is TGTGCCAGCAGATCAAAAAGGCTCGGAGAGAACACTGAAGCTTTCTTT. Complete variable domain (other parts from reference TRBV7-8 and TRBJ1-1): GAGVSQSPRYKVAKRGQDVALRCDPISGHVSLFWYQQALGQGPEFLTYFQNEAQLDKSGLPSDRFFAERPEGSVSTLKIQRTQQEDSAVYLCASRSKRLGENTEAFFGQGTRLTVV.

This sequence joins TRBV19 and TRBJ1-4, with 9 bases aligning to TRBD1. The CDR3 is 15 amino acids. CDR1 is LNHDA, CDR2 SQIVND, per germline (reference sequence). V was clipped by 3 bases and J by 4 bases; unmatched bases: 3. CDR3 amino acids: CASSMGQGDNEKLFF. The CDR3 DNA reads TGTGCCAGTAGTATGGGACAGGGAGATAATGAAAAACTGTTTTTT.

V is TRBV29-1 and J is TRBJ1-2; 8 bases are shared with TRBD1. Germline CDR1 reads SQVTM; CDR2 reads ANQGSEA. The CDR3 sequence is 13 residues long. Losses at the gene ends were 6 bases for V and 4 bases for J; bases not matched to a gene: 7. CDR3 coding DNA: TGCAGCGTCCTTGGGACAGGCCCCTATGGCTACACCTTC. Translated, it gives CSVLGTGPYGYTF.

CDR3 bases: TGTGCCAGCAGCCCCTACACCGGGACTATCACCGGGGAGCTGTTTTTT. Amino acids: CASSPYTGTITGELFF. The V gene is TRBV11-2, the J gene TRBJ2-2; 7 bases match TRBD2. V shed 5 bases and J 4 bases; nucleotides not matched to a gene: 10. The CDR3 is 16 amino acids. CDR1 SGHAT and CDR2 FQNNGV come from the germline V gene.

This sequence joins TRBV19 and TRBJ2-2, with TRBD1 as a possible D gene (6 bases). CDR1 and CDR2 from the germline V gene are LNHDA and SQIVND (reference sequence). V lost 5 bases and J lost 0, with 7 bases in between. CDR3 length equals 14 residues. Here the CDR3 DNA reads TGTGCCAGTAGTGGACAGTCGAACACCGGGGAGCTGTTTTTT. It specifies CASSGQSNTGELFF.

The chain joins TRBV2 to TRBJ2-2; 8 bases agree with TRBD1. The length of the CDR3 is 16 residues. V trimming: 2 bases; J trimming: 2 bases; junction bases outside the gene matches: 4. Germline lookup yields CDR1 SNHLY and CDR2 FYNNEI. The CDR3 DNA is TGTGCCAGCAGTGAATTTGGACAGGGTAACACCGGGGAGCTGTTTTTT. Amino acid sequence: CASSEFGQGNTGELFF.

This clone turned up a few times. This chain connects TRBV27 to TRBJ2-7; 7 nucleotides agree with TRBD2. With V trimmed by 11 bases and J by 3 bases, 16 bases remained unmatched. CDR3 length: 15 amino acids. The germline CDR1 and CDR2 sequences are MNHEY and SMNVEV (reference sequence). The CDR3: CAREGSREALYEQYF. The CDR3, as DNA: TGTGCCCGCGAGGGGAGCCGGGAGGCCCTCTACGAGCAGTACTTC.

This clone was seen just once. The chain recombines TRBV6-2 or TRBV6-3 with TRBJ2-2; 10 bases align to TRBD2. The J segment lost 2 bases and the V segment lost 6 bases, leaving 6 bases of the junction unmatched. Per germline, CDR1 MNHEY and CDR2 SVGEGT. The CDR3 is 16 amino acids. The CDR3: CASSRTSGVNTGELFF. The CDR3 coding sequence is TGTGCCAGCAGCCGAACTAGCGGGGTTAACACCGGGGAGCTGTTTTTT.

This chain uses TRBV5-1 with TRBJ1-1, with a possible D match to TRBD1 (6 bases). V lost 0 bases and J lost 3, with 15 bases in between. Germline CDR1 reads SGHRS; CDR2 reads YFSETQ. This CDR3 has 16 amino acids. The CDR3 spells CASSLGGGQPYTEAFF. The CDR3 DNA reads TGCGCCAGCAGCTTGGGTGGGGGCCAACCCTACACTGAAGCTTTCTTT.

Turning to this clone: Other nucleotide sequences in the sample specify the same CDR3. CDR3: CASSLSGGSTDTQYF. CDR3 DNA sequence: TGTGCCAGCAGTTTATCGGGAGGGAGCACAGATACGCAGTATTTT. The chain has TRBV27 and TRBJ2-3; 7 positions match TRBD2. The CDR3 length is 15 residues. J gave up 0 bases and V 0 bases, and 0 bases lay outside the gene matches. Germline V gene data show CDR1 as MNHEY and CDR2 as SMNVEV (reference sequence).

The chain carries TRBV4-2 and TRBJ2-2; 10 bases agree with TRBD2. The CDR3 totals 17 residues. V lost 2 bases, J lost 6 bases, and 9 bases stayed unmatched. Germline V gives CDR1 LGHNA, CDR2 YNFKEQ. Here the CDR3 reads CASSQSPLAGVAGELFF. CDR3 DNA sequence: TGTGCCAGCAGCCAATCCCCTCTAGCGGGGGTAGCCGGGGAGCTGTTTTTT.

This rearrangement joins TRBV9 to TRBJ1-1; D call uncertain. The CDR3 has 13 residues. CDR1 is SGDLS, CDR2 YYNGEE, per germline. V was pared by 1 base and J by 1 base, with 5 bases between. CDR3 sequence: CASSVKQNTEAFF. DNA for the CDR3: TGTGCCAGCAGCGTAAAACAGAACACTGAAGCTTTCTTT.

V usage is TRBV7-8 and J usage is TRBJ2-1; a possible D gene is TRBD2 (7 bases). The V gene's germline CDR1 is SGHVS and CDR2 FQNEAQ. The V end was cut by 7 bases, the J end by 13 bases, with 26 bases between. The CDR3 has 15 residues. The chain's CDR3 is CASTQGGLAELEQFF. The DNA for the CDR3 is TGTGCCAGCACCCAAGGGGGGCTAGCGGAATTAGAACAGTTCTTC.

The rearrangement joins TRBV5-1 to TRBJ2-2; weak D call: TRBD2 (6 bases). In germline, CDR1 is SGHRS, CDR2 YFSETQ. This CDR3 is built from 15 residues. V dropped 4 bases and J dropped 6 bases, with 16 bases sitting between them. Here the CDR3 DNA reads TGCGCCAGCAGCCCGCGTGCGGGGAGCCCCGGGGAGCTGTTTTTT. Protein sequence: CASSPRAGSPGELFF.

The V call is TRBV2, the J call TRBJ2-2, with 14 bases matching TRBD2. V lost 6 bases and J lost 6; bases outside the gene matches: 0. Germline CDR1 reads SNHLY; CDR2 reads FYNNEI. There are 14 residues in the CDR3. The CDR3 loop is CASRTSGGAGELFF. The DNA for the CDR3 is TGTGCCAGCAGGACTAGCGGGGGGGCCGGGGAGCTGTTTTTT.

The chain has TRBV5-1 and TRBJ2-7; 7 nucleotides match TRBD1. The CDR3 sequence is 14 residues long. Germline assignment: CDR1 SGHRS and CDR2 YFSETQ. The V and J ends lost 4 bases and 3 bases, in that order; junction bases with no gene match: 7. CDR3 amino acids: CASSRTGGVYEQYF. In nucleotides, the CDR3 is TGCGCCAGCAGCCGGACAGGAGGCGTCTACGAGCAGTACTTC.

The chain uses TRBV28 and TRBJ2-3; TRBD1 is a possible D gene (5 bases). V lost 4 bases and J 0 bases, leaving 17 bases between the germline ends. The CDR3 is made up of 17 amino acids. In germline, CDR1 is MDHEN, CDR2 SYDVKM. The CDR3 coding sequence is TGTGCCAGCAGTTGGCCCACCAGGGAATCTAGCACAGATACGCAGTATTTT. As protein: CASSWPTRESSTDTQYF.